This TCR beta chain was profiled in a study of T cell repertoires in cytomegalovirus infection. This CDR3 is built from 14 residues. The germline V gene has CDR1 SEHNR and CDR2 FQNEAQ (reference sequence). J gave up 4 bases and V 5 bases, and 4 bases lay outside the gene matches. Study-level findings and limits: What dominated the ex vivo response were HLA-C-restricted CMV-specific TCR beta clonotypes.

This clonotype was seen at least ten times. The target antigen is unknown. TCRdb ran MiXCR on the reads and lists one entry per CDR3 protein. The sample includes approximately 700,000 distinct CDR3 sequences, 35% to 45% seen only once; the top ten take around 2.8%. The sequencing sample was made of PBMCs. The sequence derives from a human donor in good health (CMV status not recorded). Some clones in this sample may be carry-over from other donors' samples. The V call is TRBV7-9, the J call TRBJ1-1; 10 bases map to TRBD1. CDR3 DNA sequence: TGTGCCAGCAGCACCCGGACAGGGGGCACTGAAGCTTTCTTT. It translates to CASSTRTGGTEAFF.